This section outlines one T cell receptor (beta chain) sequence together with its context. The antigen it binds to is not known. Within one base of it there is no much larger clone, and no base qualities were kept. Library method: the immunoSEQ multiplex PCR assay. In the authors' own workflow: To diagnose cytomegalovirus status from the catalog of TCR beta chain sequences, a statistical classification framework was built. In its TCRdb copy, this immuneACCESS table keeps in-frame sequences only and misses some clones. Where compared with another copy, unresolved V genes explain less than half of these, and the others have no known cause. The V and J calls and clone size are taken from that table; D and trimming were inferred from the DNA. This sample lists 70,000 or so clones; 94% were detected once. The ten largest make up under 2% of the sample. The donors were included in the validation cohort of some 120 subjects, a group kept apart from the roughly 700-subject first cohort.

This sample stems from a study of cytomegalovirus exposure and HLA in healthy donors (dated 2017 in TCRdb). Regarding the research as a whole: A later analysis indicated that the roughly 120 validation repertoires were generated on the platform also employed for the 600 to 750 repertoires of the first cohort. To predict cytomegalovirus infection status, the study combined high-throughput TCR immunosequencing, statistical association of individual TCRs with disease status, and machine learning. The study was designed to test whether signatures of past pathogen exposure could be identified by cataloging public T cell receptors. In addition to the first cohort of around 670 subjects, a separate validation cohort of 120 different subjects was used. Results and caveats for the whole study, not just this receptor: A later analysis had no HLA typing for the validation cohort, so co-occurrence there was scored across all 130 or so repertoires. Across donors, most TCR sequences were observed very rarely, whereas some public TCRs were present in many individuals. Subsequent analysis determined that TCRs grouped into clusters in the first cohort also showed a tendency toward co-occurrence across the 130 or so validation repertoires, and roughly 95% of cluster scores exceeded 0. In vitro tests confirmed that a few of the cytomegalovirus-associated TCR beta chains recognize cytomegalovirus antigens. The classifier was reported to diagnose cytomegalovirus status with high specificity and sensitivity in both the original cohort and the validation cohort. A total of 164 TCR beta chains were listed by the study as associated with cytomegalovirus. The authors suggested that the approach could potentially be generalized to other disease states and immunological phenotypes.

The TCR was taken from a woman between 18 and 29 years old in good health and CMV-seropositive. The sample comprised PBMCs.

The nucleotides are TGTGCCAGTAGCGGCGGGGCGAACGAGCAGTACTTC. Translated, it reads CASSGGANEQYF. Recombination joined TRBV19 with TRBJ2-7, and perhaps TRBD2 as D gene, on 6 matching bases. From the cysteine through the phenylalanine, the CDR3 covers 12 amino acids. The entry retains the CDR3 DNA only, 36 bases that are in frame from base 1. Trimming costs V 6 bases and J 5 bases, and their ends lie 11 bases apart. Per the germline V gene (reference sequence), LNHDA is the CDR1 and SQIVND is the CDR2. Full variable domain (CDR3 extended with the reference TRBV19 and TRBJ2-7 proteins): DGGITQSPKYLFRKEGQNVTLSCEQNLNHDAMYWYRQDPGQGLRLIYYSQIVNDFQKGDIAEGYSVSREKKESFPLTVTSAQKNPTAFYLCASSGGANEQYFGPGTRLTVT.